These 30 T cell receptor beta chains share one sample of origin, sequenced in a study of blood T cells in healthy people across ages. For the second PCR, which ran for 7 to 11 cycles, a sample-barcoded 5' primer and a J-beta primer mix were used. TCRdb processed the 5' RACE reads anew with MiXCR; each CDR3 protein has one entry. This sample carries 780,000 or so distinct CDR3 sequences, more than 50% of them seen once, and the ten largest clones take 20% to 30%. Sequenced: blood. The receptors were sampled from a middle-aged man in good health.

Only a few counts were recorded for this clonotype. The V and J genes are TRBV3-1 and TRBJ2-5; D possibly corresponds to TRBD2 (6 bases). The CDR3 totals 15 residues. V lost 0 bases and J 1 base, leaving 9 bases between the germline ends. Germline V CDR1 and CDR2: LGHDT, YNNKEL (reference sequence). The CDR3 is CASSQEGTLQETQYF. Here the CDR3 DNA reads TGTGCCAGCAGCCAAGAAGGGACTCTCCAAGAGACCCAGTACTTC.

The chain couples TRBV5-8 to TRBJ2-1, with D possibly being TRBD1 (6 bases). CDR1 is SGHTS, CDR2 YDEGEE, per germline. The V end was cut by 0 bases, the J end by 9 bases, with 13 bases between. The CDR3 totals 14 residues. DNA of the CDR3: TGTGCCAGCAGCTTGGTGCAGGGGAAGAGTGAGCAGTTCTTC. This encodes CASSLVQGKSEQFF.

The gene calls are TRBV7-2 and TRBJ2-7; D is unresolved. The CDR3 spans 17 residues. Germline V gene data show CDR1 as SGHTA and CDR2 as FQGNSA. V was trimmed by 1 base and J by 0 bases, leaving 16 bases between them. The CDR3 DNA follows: TGTGCCAGCAGCTTAGTTGGCGACCCTGCTACCTCCTACGAGCAGTACTTC. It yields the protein CASSLVGDPATSYEQYF.

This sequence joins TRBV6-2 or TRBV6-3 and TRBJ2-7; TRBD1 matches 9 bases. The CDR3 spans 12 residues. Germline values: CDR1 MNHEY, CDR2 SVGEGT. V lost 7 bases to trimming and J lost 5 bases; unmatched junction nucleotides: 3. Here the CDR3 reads CASNRGLNEQYF. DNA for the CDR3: TGTGCCAGCAACAGGGGGCTTAACGAGCAGTACTTC.

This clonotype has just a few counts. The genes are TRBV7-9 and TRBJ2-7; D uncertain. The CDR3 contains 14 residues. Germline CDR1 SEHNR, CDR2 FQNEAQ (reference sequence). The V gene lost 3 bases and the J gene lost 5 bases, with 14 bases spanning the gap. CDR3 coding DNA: TGTGCCAGCAGCTTGGACGGACCCAAGGACGAGCAGTACTTC. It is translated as CASSLDGPKDEQYF.

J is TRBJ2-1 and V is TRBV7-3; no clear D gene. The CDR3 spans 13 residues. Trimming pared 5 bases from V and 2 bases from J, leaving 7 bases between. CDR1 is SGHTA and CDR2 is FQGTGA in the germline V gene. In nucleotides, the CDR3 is TGTGCCAGCAGCCAAACAGCCTACAATGAGCAGTTCTTC. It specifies CASSQTAYNEQFF.

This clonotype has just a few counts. The CDR3: CASSLAGNYRETQYF. CDR3 sequence (DNA): TGTGCCAGCAGCTTAGCGGGGAACTACAGGGAGACCCAGTACTTC. The chain recombines TRBV11-2 with TRBJ2-5; D may correspond to TRBD1 or TRBD2 (5 bases each). CDR1 is SGHAT and CDR2 is FQNNGV in the germline V gene. CDR3 length: 15 residues. Trimming stripped 1 base from V and 5 bases from J, with 14 bases between.

In DNA form, the CDR3 reads TGTGCCAGCAGCCCTCTAGCGGGAGCATACAATGAGCAGTTCTTC. Translating gives CASSPLAGAYNEQFF. J is TRBJ2-1 and V is TRBV7-3; 10 nucleotides align to TRBD2. The CDR3 covers 15 residues. Trimming at V came to 5 bases and at J to 4 bases, leaving 5 bases not matched to a gene. CDR1 is SGHTA and CDR2 is FQGTGA in the germline V gene.

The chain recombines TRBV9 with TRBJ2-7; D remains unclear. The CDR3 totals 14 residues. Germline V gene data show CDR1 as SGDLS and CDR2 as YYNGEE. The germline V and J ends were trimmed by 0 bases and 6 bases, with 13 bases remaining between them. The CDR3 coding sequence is TGTGCCAGCAGCGTAGATGAACCAATGAGCGAGCAGTACTTC. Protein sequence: CASSVDEPMSEQYF.

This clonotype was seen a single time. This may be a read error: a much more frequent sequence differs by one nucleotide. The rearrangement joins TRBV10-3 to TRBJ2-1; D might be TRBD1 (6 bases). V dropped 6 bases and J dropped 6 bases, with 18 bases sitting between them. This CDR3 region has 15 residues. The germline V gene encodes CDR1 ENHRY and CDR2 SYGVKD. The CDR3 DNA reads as TGTGCCATCAGGGAGAATCCTGGACAGTTCAATGAGCAGTTCTTC. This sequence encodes CAIRENPGQFNEQFF.

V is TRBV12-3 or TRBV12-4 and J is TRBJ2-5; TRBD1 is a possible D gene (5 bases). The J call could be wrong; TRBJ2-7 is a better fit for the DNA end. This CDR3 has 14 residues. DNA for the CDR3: TGTGCCAGCAGCCTTCAGGGCGGTACCTACGAGCAGTACTTC. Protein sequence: CASSLQGGTYEQYF.

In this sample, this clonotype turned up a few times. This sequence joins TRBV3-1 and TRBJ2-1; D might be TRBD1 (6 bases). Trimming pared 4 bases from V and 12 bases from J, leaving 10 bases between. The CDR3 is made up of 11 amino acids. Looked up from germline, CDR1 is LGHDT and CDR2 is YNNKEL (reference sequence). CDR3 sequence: CASSRQGLQFF. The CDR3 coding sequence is TGTGCCAGCAGCCGCCAGGGGCTGCAGTTCTTC.

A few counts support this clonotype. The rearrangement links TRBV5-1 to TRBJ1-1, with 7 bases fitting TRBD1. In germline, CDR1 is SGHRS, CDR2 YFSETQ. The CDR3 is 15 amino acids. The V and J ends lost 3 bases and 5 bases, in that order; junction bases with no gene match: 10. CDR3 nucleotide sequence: TGCGCCAGCAGCTCAGGGGGGCAGGCGGAGACTGAAGCTTTCTTT. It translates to CASSSGGQAETEAFF. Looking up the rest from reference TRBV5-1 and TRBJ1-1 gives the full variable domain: KAGVTQTPRYLIKTRGQQVTLSCSPISGHRSVSWYQQTPGQGLQFLFEYFSETQRNKGNFPGRFSGRQFSNSRSEMNVSTLELGDSALYLCASSSGGQAETEAFFGQGTRLTVV.

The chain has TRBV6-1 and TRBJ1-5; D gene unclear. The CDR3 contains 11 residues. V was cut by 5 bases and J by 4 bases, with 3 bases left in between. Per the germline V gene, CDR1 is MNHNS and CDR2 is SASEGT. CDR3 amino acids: CASSQNQPQHF. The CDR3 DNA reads TGTGCCAGCAGTCAAAATCAGCCCCAGCATTTT.

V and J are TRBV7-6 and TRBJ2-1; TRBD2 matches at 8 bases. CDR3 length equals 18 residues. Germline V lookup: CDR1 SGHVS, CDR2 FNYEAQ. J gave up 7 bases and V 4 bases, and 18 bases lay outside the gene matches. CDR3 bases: TGTGCCAGCAGCTCCGCCCCGGGGGGGACTAGGCATGAGAATGAGCAGTTCTTC. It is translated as CASSSAPGGTRHENEQFF.

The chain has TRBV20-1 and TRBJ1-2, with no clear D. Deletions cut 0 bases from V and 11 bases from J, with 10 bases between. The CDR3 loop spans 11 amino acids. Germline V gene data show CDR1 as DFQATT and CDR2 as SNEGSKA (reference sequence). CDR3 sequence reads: CSARDPPVYTF. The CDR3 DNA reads TGCAGTGCTAGAGACCCCCCAGTATACACCTTC.

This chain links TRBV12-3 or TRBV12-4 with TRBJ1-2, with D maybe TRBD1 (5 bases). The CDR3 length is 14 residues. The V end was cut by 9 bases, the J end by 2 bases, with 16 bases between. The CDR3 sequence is CASATGAQNYGYTF. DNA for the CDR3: TGTGCCAGTGCGACCGGGGCCCAGAACTATGGCTACACCTTC.

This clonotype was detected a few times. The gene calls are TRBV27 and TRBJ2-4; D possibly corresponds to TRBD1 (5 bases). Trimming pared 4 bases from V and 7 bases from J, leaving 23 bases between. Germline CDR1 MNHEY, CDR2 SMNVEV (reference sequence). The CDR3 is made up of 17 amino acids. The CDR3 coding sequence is TGTGCCAGCAGTTCCAGGGAAAAAGGTGTTAGGGTGAACATTCAGTACTTC. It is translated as CASSSREKGVRVNIQYF.

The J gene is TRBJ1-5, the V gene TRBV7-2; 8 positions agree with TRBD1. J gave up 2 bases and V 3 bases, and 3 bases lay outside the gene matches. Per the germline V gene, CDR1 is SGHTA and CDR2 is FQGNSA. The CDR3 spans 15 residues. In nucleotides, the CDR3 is TGTGCCAGCAGCTTGGACAGGGCTGGCAATCAGCCCCAGCATTTT. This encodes CASSLDRAGNQPQHF. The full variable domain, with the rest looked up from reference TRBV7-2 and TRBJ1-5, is GAGVSQSPSNKVTEKGKDVELRCDPISGHTALYWYRQSLGQGLEFLIYFQGNSAPDKSGLPSDRFSAERTGGSVSTLTIQRTQQEDSAVYLCASSLDRAGNQPQHFGDGTRLSIL.

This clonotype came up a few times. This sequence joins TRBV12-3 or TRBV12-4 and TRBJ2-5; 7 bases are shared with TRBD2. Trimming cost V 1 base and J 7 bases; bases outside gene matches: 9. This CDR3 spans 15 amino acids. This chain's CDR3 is CASSLVGGILGTQYF. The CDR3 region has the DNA TGTGCCAGCAGTTTAGTCGGGGGGATCCTCGGGACCCAGTACTTC.

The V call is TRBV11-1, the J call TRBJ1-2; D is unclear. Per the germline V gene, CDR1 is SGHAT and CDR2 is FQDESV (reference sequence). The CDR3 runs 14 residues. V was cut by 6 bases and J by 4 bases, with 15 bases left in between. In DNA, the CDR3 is TGTGCCAGCAGTTCGGTGCGGGTAGGCTATGGCTACACCTTC. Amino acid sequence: CASSSVRVGYGYTF.

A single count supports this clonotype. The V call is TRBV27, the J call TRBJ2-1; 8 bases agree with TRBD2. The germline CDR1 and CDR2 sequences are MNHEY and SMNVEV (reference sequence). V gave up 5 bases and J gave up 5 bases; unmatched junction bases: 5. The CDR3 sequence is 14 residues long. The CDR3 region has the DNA TGTGCCAGCAGTGCAGCGGGGGCCCACAATGAGCAGTTCTTC. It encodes CASSAAGAHNEQFF.

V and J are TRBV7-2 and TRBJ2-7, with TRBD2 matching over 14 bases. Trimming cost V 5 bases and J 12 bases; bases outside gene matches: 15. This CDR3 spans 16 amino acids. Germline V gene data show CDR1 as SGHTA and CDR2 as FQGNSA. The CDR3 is CASSLRLAGGQFDLYF. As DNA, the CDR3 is TGTGCCAGCAGCCTGAGACTAGCGGGGGGGCAGTTTGACTTGTACTTC.

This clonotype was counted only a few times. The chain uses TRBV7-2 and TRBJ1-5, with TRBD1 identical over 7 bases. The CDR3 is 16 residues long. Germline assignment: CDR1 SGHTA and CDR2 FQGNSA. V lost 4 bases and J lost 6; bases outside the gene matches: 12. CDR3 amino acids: CASSSAGAGGSQPQHF. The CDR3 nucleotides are TGTGCCAGCAGCTCAGCAGGAGCAGGGGGGAGTCAGCCCCAGCATTTT.

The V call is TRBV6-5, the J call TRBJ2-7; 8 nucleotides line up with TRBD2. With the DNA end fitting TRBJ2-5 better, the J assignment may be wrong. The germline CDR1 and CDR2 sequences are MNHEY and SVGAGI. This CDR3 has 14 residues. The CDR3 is CASKAGGSKETQYF. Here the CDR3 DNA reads TGTGCCAGCAAGGCGGGGGGAAGCAAAGAGACCCAGTACTTC.

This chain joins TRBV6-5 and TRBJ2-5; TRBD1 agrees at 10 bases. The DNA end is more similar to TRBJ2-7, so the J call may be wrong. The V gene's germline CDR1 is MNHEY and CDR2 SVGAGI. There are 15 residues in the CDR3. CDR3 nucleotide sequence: TGTGCCAGCAGTTACGCCGGGACAGGGGTACCCGAGCAGTACTTC. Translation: CASSYAGTGVPEQYF.

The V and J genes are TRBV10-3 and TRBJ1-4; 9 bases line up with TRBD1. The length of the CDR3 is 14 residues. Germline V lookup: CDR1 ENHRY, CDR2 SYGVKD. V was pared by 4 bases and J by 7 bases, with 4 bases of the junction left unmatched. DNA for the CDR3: TGTGCCATCAGTGCTGGACAGGGGAGTGAAAAACTGTTTTTT. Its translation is CAISAGQGSEKLFF.

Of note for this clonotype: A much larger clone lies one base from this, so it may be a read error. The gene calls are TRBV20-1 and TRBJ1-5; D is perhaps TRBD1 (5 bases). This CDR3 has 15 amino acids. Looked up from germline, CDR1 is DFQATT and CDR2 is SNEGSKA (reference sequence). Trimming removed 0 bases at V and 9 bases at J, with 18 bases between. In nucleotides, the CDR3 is TGCAGTGCTAGAGAACGTGGCAGGGTTAGTCGGCCCCAGCATTTT. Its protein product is CSARERGRVSRPQHF.

The CDR3 reads CASSVGTSGYNEQFF. Here the CDR3 DNA reads TGTGCCAGCAGCGTAGGGACTAGCGGATACAATGAGCAGTTCTTC. This sequence joins TRBV9 and TRBJ2-1, with 10 nucleotides matching TRBD2. Germline V gene data show CDR1 as SGDLS and CDR2 as YYNGEE. V lost 0 bases, J lost 4 bases, and 1 base stayed unmatched. The CDR3 is 15 residues long.

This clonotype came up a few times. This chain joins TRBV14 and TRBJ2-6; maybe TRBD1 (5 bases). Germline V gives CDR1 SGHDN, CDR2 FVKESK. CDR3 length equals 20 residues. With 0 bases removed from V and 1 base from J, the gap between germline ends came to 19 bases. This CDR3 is CASSQDGEGALLSGANVLTF. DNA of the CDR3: TGTGCCAGCAGCCAAGATGGGGAAGGGGCGCTACTTTCTGGGGCCAACGTCCTGACTTTC.